This T cell receptor beta chain was sequenced for a study of T cell responses to AZD1222 COVID-19 vaccine. TCRdb's copy holds only in-frame clones and misses some; the assay was immunoSEQ multiplex PCR. The sample has 150,000 to 160,000 clones, around nine tenths seen once; the top ten hold over 1.2%. Sequenced here: peripheral blood, sampled 28 days after the second AZD1222 dose. The sequence was collected from an adult who received the AZD1222 COVID-19 vaccine.

The CDR3 region is CASSLILPGQGRGKLFF. CDR3 in DNA: TGTGCCAGCAGCTTAATCCTACCGGGACAGGGTCGAGGAAAACTGTTTTTT. This rearrangement joins TRBV7-9 to TRBJ1-4, with 9 bases that match TRBD1. Germline CDR1 SEHNR, CDR2 FQNEAQ (reference sequence). CDR3 length equals 17 residues. The V and J ends lost 2 bases and 10 bases, in that order; junction bases with no gene match: 14.